The TCR beta chain under discussion was sequenced for a study of cytomegalovirus exposure and HLA in healthy donors. Study background: Among 398 genotyped donors, around 82% fell in the Caucasian-associated ancestry cluster. Findings and limits, study-wide: When analyzed later, the rates of TCR association showed variation by HLA locus, with DRB1 the most and HLA-C the fewest. It was 164 TCR beta chains that were listed as cytomegalovirus-associated.

The sample holds one count of this clone. Its antigen remains unidentified. The CDR3 runs 14 residues. Germline CDR1 reads SGDLS; CDR2 reads YYNGEE. The V end was cut by 4 bases, the J end by 5 bases, with 15 bases between. PCR primers comprised 60 Vbeta and 13 Jbeta primers. Libraries were prepared by immunoSEQ multiplex PCR; TCRdb keeps only in-frame clonotypes and omits some of them. The table includes approximately 180,000 clones, around 80% detected once. The donors gave bone marrow, and they were healthy. This chain links TRBV9 with TRBJ2-5; D not resolved. The sample consisted of PBMCs. This TCR was recovered from a woman younger than 45 in good health and CMV-seronegative. The CDR3 sequence is CASSSGPVSETQYF. The DNA for the CDR3 is TGTGCCAGCAGCTCAGGCCCCGTCTCGGAGACCCAGTACTTC. Filled out from reference TRBV9 and TRBJ2-5, the complete variable domain reads DSGVTQTPKHLITATGQRVTLRCSPRSGDLSVYWYQQSLDQGLQFLIQYYNGEERAKGNILERFSAQQFPDLHSELNLSSLELGDSALYFCASSSGPVSETQYFGPGTRLLVL.